This record concerns one T cell receptor (beta chain) sequence. Its antigen is currently not known. It has no much larger one-base neighbor in the sample; base qualities were not kept. These data come from a study of blood T cell repertoires in COVID-19 (dated by TCRdb to between 2020 and 2021). Concerning the study at large: Collaborator samples came from the United States, Italy and Spain and covered acute and convalescent phases of COVID-19. The material from the prospective study consisted of cDNA or gDNA derived from T cells, B-cell-depleted T cells, or PBMCs. Deeply sampled blood TCRbeta repertoires from subjects exposed to, actively infected with, or recovered from COVID-19 were included in the dataset. A freely available public database, intended as a resource for researchers studying the immune response to SARS-CoV-2, is where the repertoires were released. Samples came from the ongoing ImmuneRACE study (first 160 participants) plus 1,254 subjects from 6 global collaborators. A de-identified subject ID, COVID-19 status, age in years and sex were almost always included in the sample metadata. Where HLA class I and class II types were available, the types were taken from metadata supplied by the sample provider, not from assay-based typing. The paper as a whole reports these results and caveats: How much clinical and demographic metadata was included differed by source and by participant, and the metadata was provided uncurated.

In the prospective study, participants were roughly 18 to 90 years old, resided in 20 to 30 geographic areas of the United States, and were enrolled through a virtual design. In the prospective study, participants were assigned to cohorts based on the clinical history participants reported in a screening survey and a study questionnaire. Each participant in the prospective study had whole blood, serum and a nasopharyngeal or oropharyngeal swab collected by mobile phlebotomists. Additional blood draws and questionnaires over an approximately 2-month period could optionally be provided by prospective study participants. Blood samples from the prospective study were shipped frozen or at room temperature prior to DNA extraction. The V and J ends are trimmed by 0 bases and 0 bases, leaving 4 bases between them. The cysteine opens and the phenylalanine closes a CDR3 of 14 amino acids. Only CDR3 DNA is held: 42 bases, read in frame from base 1. Sequences SGDLS (CDR1) and YYNGEE (CDR2) are obtained from the germline V gene.

TCRbeta CDR3 regions were amplified from genomic DNA using the immunoSEQ Assay, a bias-controlled multiplex PCR. For the original study's pipeline: Within the assay, amplification of reference gene primers was used to estimate how many nucleated cells each sample contained. To quantify the absolute abundance of each unique TCRbeta CDR3 rearrangement, sequence reads were collapsed and filtered. Productive Simpson clonality was computed per sample as the square root of Simpson's diversity index over productive rearrangements. TCRdb provides this immuneACCESS table in a form limited to in-frame rearrangements. Some clones are lacking; in checked studies, under half of them reflect an unresolved V gene, and why the rest are absent is not known. V, J and clone size reflect that table, while D and trimming were determined from the DNA. This sample lists around 130,000 clones; 84% were detected once. The ten largest clones add up to around 2.4% of the sample.

The sequence was obtained from a man in his forties with acute COVID-19. The chain couples TRBV9 to TRBJ1-3, with the D gene too uncertain to name. The sequenced sample was PBMCs or T cells enriched from blood (not recorded which). CDR3 sequence: CASSVASSGNTIYF. The DNA reads TGTGCCAGCAGCGTAGCCAGCTCTGGAAACACCATATATTTT.